What follows is one T cell receptor (beta chain) and its context. Its antigen is not known. Through a sample-barcoded 5' primer and a J-beta primer mix, a second PCR was run for roughly 7 to 11 cycles. TCRdb re-analysed the 5' RACE reads in MiXCR, keeping a single row per CDR3 protein. Of 2 million or so distinct CDR3 sequences in the sample, just under 50% are singletons; the top ten hold about 2.1%. The donors, healthy Caucasians from Russia, were aged roughly 6 to 90. Every participating donor contributed around 9.5 milliliters of peripheral blood through a draw. Each sample gave at least 6.5 million isolated PBMCs. The sample originates from a study of blood T cells in healthy people across ages. Whole-study results and caveats: Unknown CMV status may confound age-related changes in expanded clones.

The receptor was isolated from a woman aged 40 to 50 in good health. The sequenced sample consisted of blood.

CDR3 sequence (DNA): TGTGCCAGCAGCCCACATACAGGGGGCGGGAATGAAAAACTGTTTTTT. Encoded protein: CASSPHTGGGNEKLFF. The chain couples TRBV4-2 to TRBJ1-4; the match to TRBD1 covers 9 bases. The CDR3 contains 16 residues. Trimming removed 4 bases from V and 5 bases from J; junction bases left unmatched: 8. The germline V gene has CDR1 LGHNA and CDR2 YNFKEQ.